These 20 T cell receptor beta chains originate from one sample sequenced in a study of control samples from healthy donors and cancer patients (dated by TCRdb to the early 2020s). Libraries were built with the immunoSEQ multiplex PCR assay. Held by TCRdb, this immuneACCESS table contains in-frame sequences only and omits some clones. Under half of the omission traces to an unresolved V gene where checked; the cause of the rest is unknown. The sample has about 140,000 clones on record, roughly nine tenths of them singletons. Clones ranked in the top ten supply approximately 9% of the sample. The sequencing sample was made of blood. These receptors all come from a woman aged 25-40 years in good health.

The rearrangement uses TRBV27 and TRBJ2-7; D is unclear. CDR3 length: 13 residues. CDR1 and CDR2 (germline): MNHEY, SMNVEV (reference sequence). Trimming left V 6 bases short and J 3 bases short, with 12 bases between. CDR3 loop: CASSLEARYEQYF. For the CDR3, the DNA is TGTGCCAGCAGCCTAGAAGCGCGCTACGAGCAGTACTTC.

In DNA form, the CDR3 reads TGCGCCAGCAGCGCGGACCGCTATGGCTACACCTTC. Encoded protein: CASSADRYGYTF. The chain couples TRBV5-1 to TRBJ1-2, with D uncertain. Germline CDR1 is SGHRS and CDR2 is YFSETQ. Between the trimmed V and J ends, which lost 4 bases and 4 bases, there was a span of 8 bases. The CDR3 length is 12 residues.

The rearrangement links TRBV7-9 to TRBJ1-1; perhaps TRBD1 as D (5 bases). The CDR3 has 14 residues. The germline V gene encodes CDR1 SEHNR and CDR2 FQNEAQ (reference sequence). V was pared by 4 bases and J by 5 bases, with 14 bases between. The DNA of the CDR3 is TGTGCCAGCAGCTGGGTTTGGGGGAGGACTGAAGCTTTCTTT. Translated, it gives CASSWVWGRTEAFF. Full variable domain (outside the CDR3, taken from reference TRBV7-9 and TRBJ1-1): DTGVSQNPRHKITKRGQNVTFRCDPISEHNRLYWYRQTLGQGPEFLTYFQNEAQLEKSRLLSDRFSAERPKGSFSTLEIQRTEQGDSAMYLCASSWVWGRTEAFFGQGTRLTVV.

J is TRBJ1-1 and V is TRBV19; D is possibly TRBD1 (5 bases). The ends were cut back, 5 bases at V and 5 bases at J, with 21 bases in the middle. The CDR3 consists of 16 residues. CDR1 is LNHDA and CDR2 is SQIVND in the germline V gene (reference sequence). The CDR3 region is CASSLQSGWSVTEAFF. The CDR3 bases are TGTGCCAGTAGTCTCCAATCAGGGTGGAGTGTAACTGAAGCTTTCTTT.

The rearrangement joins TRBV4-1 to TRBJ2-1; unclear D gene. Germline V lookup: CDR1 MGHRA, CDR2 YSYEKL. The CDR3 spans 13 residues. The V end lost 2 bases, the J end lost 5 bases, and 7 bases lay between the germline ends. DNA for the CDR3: TGCGCCAGCAGCCAACCTGGCGACAATGAGCAGTTCTTC. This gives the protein CASSQPGDNEQFF.

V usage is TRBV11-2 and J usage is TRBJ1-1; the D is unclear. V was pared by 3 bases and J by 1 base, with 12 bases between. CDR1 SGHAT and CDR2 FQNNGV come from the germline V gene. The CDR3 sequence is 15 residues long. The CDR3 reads CASSFIGRRNTEAFF. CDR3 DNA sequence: TGTGCCAGCAGCTTTATTGGACGGAGGAACACTGAAGCTTTCTTT.

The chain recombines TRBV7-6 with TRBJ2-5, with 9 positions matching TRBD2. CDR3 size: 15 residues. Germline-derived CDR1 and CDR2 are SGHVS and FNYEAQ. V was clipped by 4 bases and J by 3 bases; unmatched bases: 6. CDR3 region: CASSSGLAGKETQYF. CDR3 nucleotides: TGTGCCAGCAGCTCCGGGCTAGCGGGAAAAGAGACCCAGTACTTC.

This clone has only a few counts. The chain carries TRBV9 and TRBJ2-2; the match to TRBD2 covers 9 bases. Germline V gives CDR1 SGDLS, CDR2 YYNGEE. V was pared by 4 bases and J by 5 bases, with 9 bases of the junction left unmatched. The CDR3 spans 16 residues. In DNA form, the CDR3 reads TGTGCCAGCAGCCTCCCGCGGGGGGGTCGAACCGGGGAGCTGTTTTTT. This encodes CASSLPRGGRTGELFF.

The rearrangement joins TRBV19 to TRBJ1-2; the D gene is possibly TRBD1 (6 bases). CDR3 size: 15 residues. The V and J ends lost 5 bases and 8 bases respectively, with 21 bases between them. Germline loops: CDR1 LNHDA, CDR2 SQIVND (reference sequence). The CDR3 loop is CASSVAGAQVKGYTF. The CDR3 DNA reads TGTGCCAGTAGTGTGGCGGGGGCCCAGGTAAAGGGCTACACCTTC. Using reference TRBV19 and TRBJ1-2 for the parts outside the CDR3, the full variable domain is DGGITQSPKYLFRKEGQNVTLSCEQNLNHDAMYWYRQDPGQGLRLIYYSQIVNDFQKGDIAEGYSVSREKKESFPLTVTSAQKNPTAFYLCASSVAGAQVKGYTFGSGTRLTVV.

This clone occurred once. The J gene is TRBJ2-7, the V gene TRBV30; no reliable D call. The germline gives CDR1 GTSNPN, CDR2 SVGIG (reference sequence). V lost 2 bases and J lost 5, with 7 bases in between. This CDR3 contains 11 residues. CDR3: CAWSPRNEQYF. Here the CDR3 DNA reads TGTGCCTGGAGTCCCCGGAACGAGCAGTACTTC.

This CDR3 reads CASSAGDYSSYEQYF. In DNA, the CDR3 is TGTGCCAGCAGCGCTGGGGACTACAGCTCCTACGAGCAGTACTTC. The J gene is TRBJ2-7, the V gene TRBV9, with 7 bases identical to TRBD2. The ends lost 3 bases at V and 0 bases at J; junction bases unmatched: 6. Germline CDR1 and CDR2: SGDLS and YYNGEE. CDR3 length equals 15 residues.

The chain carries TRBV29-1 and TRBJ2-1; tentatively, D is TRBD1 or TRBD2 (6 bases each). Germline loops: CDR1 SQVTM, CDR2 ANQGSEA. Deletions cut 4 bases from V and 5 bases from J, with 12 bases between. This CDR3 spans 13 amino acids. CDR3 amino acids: CSVVGGGNNEQFF. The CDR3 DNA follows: TGCAGCGTTGTAGGGGGAGGTAACAATGAGCAGTTCTTC.

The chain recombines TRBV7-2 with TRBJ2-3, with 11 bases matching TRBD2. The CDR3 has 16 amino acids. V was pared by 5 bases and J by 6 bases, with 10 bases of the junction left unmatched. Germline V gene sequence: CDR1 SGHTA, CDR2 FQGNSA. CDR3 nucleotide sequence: TGTGCCAGCAGCCTTACGGGACTAGCGGCTGGGGATACGCAGTATTTT. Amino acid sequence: CASSLTGLAAGDTQYF.

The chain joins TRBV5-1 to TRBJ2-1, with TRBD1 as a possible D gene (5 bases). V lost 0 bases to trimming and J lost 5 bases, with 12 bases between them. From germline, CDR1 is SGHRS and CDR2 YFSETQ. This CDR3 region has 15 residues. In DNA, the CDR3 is TGCGCCAGCAGCTTGGTCACCGGACACAACAATGAGCAGTTCTTC. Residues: CASSLVTGHNNEQFF. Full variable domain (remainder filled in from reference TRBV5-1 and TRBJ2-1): KAGVTQTPRYLIKTRGQQVTLSCSPISGHRSVSWYQQTPGQGLQFLFEYFSETQRNKGNFPGRFSGRQFSNSRSEMNVSTLELGDSALYLCASSLVTGHNNEQFFGPGTRLTVL.

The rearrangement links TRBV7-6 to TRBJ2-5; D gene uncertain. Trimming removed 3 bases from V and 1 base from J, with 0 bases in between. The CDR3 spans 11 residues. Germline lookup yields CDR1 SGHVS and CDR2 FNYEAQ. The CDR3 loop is CASSFQETQYF. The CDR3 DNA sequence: TGTGCCAGCAGCTTCCAAGAGACCCAGTACTTC. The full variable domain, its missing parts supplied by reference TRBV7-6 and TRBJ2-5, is GAGVSQSPRYKVTKRGQDVALRCDPISGHVSLYWYRQALGQGPEFLTYFNYEAQQDKSGLPNDRFSAERPEGSISTLTIQRTEQRDSAMYRCASSFQETQYFGPGTRLLVL.

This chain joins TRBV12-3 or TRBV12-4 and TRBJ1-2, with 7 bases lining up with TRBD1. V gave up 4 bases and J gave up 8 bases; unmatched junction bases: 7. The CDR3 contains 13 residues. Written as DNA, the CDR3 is TGTGCCAGCAGTTACCAGGGGGAAGAGGGCTACACCTTC. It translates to CASSYQGEEGYTF.

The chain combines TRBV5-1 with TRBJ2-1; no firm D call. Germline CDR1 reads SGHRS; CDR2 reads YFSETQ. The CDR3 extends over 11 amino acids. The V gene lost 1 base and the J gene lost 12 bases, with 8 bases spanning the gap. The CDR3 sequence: CASSLSGTQFF. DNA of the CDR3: TGCGCCAGCAGCTTGTCCGGCACGCAGTTCTTC.

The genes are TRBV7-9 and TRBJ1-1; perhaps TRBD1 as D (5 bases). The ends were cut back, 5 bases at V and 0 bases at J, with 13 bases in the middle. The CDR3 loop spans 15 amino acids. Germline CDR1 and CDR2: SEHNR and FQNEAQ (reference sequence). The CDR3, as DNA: TGTGCCAGCAGCGTGTACAGGCTGATGAACACTGAAGCTTTCTTT. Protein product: CASSVYRLMNTEAFF.

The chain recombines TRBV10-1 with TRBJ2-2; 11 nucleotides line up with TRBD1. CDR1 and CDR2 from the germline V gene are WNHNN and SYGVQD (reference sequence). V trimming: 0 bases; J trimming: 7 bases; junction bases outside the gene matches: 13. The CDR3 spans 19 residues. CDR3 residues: CASSESTVADRGPGGELFF. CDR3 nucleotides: TGCGCCAGCAGTGAGTCGACGGTCGCGGACAGGGGGCCGGGCGGGGAGCTGTTTTTT.

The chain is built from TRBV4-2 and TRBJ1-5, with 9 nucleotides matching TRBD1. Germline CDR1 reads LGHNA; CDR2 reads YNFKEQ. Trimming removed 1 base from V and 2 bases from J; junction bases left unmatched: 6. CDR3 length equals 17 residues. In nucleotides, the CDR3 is TGTGCCAGCAGCCAAGGGGAACAGGGGGCAGGCAATCAGCCCCAGCATTTT. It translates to CASSQGEQGAGNQPQHF.